This T cell receptor (beta chain) emerged from a study of T cells in localized non-small cell lung cancer (dated by TCRdb to 2018 to 2021). Background on the whole study: The study analyzed T cell repertoires of under 250 early-stage NSCLC patients, comparing tumors and uninvolved tumor-adjacent lungs. All 250 or so NSCLC patients in the cohort were treatment-naive and had localized lung tumors that were resected. NSCLC patients had a mean age of roughly 69 years, and fewer than 150 were male and about a hundred female. The research as a whole found: Because the study design was exploratory, TCR variables were selected using unadjusted p-values without false-discovery rate correction. Longer overall survival was associated with higher T cell density in blood, whereas shorter survival was associated with higher clonality in adjacent lung. Of the top 100 tumor clones, a median of roughly 56 were detected in paired uninvolved adjacent lung; around 27 were also among that lung's top 100. Because multi-region sequencing of the tumors was not done, intratumor heterogeneity could not be ruled out. Uninvolved tumor-adjacent lung showed the highest T cell clonality, higher than tumor, which suggests more focused antigenic responses in the uninvolved tumor-adjacent lung.

At diagnosis, tumor, uninvolved tumor-adjacent lung and peripheral blood were collected and then preserved as a mix of FFPE and fresh-frozen material. For TCR repertoire profiling, blood samples were analyzed as peripheral blood mononuclear cells. V drops 3 bases and J drops 5 bases, leaving 19 bases in between. CDR1 and CDR2 (MDHEN, SYDVKM) derive from the germline V gene. There are 17 amino acids in the CDR3, from cysteine to phenylalanine inclusive. The kept DNA is CDR3 alone, 51 bases in frame from the first base. To note about this clone: No cognate antigen has been identified for it. No much larger clone is present one base from it, and per-base qualities are unavailable.

TCR beta CDR3 regions were sequenced from DNA using the immunoSEQ Assay. As for the authors' bioinformatics: To compute T cell density, TCR beta template counts were normalized to usable DNA, which was estimated by amplifying housekeeping genes. Richness was estimated using the preseqR package, with extrapolation to 400,000 templates for PBMC samples and to 120,000 templates for tissue samples. Clonality was defined by subtracting Pielou's evenness from one. Differential abundance testing on productive amino-acid clonotypes, with a minimum total count of 5 and an alpha of 0.1, was used to identify tissue-enriched TCRs. The Jaccard Index and the Morisita Overlap Index were used to measure how much the repertoires overlapped between compartments. GLIPH grouped TCR beta CDR3s together with public tetramer-defined viral CDR3s, and a viral motif had to include at least three viral sequences and show V-gene enrichment. This immuneACCESS table, as held by TCRdb, lists in-frame sequences with V and J called but not all clones. Of the missing ones, under half trace to an unresolved V gene in checked studies; the others have no known cause. The DNA was the basis for D and trimming; V, J and clone size are from that table. Recorded for this sample are about 21,000 clones; nearly 90% of them occurred a single time. Of the sample, 25% to 30% is held by the ten largest clones.

The sequence links TRBV28 to TRBJ2-2, with the D gene possibly TRBD1 or TRBD2, each one fitting 5 bases. Sequenced here: peripheral blood mononuclear cells, sampled before any cancer treatment. The sequence was collected from a male donor older than 55 with stage II lung adenocarcinoma. CDR3 protein: CASSFGDVGALTGELFF. The DNA sequence is given as TGTGCCAGCAGTTTCGGGGACGTCGGGGCCCTTACCGGGGAGCTGTTTTTT.